Reported below is one T cell receptor (beta chain). The germline gives CDR1 ENHRY, CDR2 SYGVKD. Losses at the gene ends were 3 bases for V and 5 bases for J; bases not matched to a gene: 10. CDR3 length: 18 amino acids. This sample stems from a study of glioma-infiltrating T cells after dendritic cell vaccination. Repertoires were generated with immunoSEQ multiplex PCR, while TCRdb's copy carries only in-frame clones and drops some. Counted here are about 50,000 clones, about 88% occurring once; the ten biggest clones make up roughly 5.4%. The sample's time point: after dendritic cell vaccination, including at tumor progression/relapse.

The source is a human donor with glioblastoma. Sequences were derived from blood, sampled after dendritic cell vaccination. The chain links TRBV10-3 to TRBJ2-1; 13 bases map to TRBD2. The CDR3 DNA reads TGTGCCATCAGTGACCGTACTTGGGGACTAGCGGGAAACAATGAGCAGTTCTTC. This encodes CAISDRTWGLAGNNEQFF.